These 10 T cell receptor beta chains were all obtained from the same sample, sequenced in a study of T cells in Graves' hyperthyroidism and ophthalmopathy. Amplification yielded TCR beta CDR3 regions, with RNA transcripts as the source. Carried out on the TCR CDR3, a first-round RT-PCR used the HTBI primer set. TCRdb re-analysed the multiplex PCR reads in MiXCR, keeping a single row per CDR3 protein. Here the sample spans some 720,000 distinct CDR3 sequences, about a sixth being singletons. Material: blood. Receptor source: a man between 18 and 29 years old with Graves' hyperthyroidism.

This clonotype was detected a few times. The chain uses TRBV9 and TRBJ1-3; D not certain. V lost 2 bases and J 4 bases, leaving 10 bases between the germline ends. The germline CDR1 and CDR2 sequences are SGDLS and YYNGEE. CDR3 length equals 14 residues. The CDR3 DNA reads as TGTGCCAGCAGCGTTTCGGGTTCGGGAAACACCATATATTTT. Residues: CASSVSGSGNTIYF.

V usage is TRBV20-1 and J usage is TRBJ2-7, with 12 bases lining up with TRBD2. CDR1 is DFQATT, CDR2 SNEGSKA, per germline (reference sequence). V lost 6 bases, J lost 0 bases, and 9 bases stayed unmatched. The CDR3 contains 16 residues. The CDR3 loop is CSAMGLAGLNSYEQYF. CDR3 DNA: TGCAGTGCCATGGGACTAGCGGGTCTTAACTCCTACGAGCAGTACTTC.

CDR3 region: CASSQGQGRSPLHF. The CDR3 region has the DNA TGTGCCAGCAGTCAAGGACAGGGGAGATCACCCCTCCACTTT. The J gene is TRBJ1-6, the V gene TRBV5-8; 9 nucleotides line up with TRBD1. Germline V gene lookup returns CDR1 SGHTS and CDR2 YDEGEE. CDR3 size: 14 residues. The junction had 7 bases not matched to a gene; V was cut back by 5 bases and J by 10 bases.

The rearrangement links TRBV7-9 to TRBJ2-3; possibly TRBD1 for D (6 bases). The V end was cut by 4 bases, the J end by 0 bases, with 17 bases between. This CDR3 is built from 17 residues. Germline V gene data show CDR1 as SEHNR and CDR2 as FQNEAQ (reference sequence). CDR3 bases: TGTGCCAGCAGCTCCCGAACCGGCAGGGGAAGCACAGATACGCAGTATTTT. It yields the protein CASSSRTGRGSTDTQYF. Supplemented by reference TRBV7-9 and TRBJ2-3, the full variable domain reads DTGVSQNPRHKITKRGQNVTFRCDPISEHNRLYWYRQTLGQGPEFLTYFQNEAQLEKSRLLSDRFSAERPKGSFSTLEIQRTEQGDSAMYLCASSSRTGRGSTDTQYFGPGTRLTVL.

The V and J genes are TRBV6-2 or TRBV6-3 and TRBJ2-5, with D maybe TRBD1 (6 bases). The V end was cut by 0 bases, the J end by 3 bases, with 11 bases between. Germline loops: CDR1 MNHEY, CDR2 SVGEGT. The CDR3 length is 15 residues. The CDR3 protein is CASSYSGAEEETQYF. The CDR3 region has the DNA TGTGCCAGCAGTTACTCGGGGGCGGAGGAAGAGACCCAGTACTTC.

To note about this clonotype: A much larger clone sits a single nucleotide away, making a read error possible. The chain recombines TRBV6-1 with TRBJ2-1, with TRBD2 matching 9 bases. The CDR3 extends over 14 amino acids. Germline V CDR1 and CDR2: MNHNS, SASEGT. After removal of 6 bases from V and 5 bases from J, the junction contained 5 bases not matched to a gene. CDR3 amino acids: CASRRLAADNEQFF. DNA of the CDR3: TGTGCCAGCAGACGACTAGCGGCCGACAATGAGCAGTTCTTC.

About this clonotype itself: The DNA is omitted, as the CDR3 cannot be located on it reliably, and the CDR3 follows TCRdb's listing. CDR3 loop: CASSFYICSASGESTDTQYF. The rearrangement joins TRBV5-6 to TRBJ2-3; the D call in the table, TRBD2, was not verified against the DNA. Per germline, CDR1 SGHDT and CDR2 YYEEEE. Both ends counted, the CDR3 spans 20 residues.

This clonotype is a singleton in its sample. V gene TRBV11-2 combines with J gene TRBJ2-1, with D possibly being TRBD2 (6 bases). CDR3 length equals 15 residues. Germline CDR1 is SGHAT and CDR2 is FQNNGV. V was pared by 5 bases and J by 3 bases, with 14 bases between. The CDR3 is CASSVLSGYYNEQFF. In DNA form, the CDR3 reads TGTGCCAGCAGCGTTTTGAGCGGGTACTACAATGAGCAGTTCTTC.

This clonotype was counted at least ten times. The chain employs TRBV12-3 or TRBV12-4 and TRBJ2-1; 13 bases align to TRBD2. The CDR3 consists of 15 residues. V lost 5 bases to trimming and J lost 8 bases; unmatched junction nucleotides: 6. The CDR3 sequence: CASSDGTSGIDEQFF. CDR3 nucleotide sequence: TGTGCCAGCAGTGACGGGACTAGCGGGATCGATGAGCAGTTCTTC.

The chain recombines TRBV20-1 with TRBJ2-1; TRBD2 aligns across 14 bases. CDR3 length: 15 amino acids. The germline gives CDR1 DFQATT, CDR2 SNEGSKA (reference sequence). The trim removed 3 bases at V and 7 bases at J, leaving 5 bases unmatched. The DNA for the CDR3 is TGCAGTGCTAGGGGACTAGCGGGAGCGATGAATGAGCAGTTCTTC. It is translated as CSARGLAGAMNEQFF.